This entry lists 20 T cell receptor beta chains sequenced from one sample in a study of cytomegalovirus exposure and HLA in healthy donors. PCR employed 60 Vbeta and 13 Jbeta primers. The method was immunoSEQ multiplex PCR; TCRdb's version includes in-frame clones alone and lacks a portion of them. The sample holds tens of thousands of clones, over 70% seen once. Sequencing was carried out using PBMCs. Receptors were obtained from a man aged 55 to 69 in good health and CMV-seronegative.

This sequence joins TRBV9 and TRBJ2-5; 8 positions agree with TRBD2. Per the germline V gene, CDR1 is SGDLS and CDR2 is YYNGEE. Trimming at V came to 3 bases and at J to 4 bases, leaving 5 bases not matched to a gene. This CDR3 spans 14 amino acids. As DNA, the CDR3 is TGTGCCAGCAGCGGTCGGGGGGGCCTAGAGACCCAGTACTTC. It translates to CASSGRGGLETQYF.

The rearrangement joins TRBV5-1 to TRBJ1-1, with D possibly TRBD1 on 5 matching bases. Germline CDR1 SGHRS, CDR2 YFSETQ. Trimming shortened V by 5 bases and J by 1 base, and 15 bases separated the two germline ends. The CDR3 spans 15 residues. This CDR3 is CASRISQGSNTEAFF. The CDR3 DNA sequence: TGCGCCAGCAGAATAAGTCAGGGATCGAACACTGAAGCTTTCTTT.

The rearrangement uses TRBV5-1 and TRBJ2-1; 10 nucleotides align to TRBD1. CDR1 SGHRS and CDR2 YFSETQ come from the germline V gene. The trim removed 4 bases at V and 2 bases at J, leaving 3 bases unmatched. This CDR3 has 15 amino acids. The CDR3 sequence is CASSIGQGAYNEQFF. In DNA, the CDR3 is TGCGCCAGCAGCATTGGACAGGGGGCCTACAATGAGCAGTTCTTC.

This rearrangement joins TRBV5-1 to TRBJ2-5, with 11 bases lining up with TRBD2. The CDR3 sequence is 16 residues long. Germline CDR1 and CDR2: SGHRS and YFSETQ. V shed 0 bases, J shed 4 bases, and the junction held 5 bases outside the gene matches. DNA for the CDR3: TGCGCCAGCAGCTTGGCCAAGGGACTAGCGGTAGAGACCCAGTACTTC. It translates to CASSLAKGLAVETQYF.

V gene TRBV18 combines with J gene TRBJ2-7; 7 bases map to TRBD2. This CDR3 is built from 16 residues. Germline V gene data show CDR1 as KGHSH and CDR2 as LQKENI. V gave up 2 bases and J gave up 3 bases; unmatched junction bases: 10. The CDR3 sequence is CASSPRTSSPFYEQYF. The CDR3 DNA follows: TGTGCCAGCTCACCAAGGACTAGTTCCCCGTTCTACGAGCAGTACTTC.

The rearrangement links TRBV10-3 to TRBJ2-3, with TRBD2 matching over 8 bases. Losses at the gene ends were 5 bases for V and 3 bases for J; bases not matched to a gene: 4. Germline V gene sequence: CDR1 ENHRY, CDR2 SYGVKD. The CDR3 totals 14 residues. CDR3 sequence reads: CAISPGLGTDTQYF. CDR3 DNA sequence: TGTGCCATCAGTCCGGGACTAGGAACAGATACGCAGTATTTT.

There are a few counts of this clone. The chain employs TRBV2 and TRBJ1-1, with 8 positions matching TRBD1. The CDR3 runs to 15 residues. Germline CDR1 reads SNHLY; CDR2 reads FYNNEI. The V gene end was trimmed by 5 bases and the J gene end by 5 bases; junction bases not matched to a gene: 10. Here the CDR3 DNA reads TGTGCCAGCAGTCTAGAGGGACAGGAATCTACTGAAGCTTTCTTT. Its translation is CASSLEGQESTEAFF. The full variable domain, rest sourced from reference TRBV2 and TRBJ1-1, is EPEVTQTPSHQVTQMGQEVILRCVPISNHLYFYWYRQILGQKVEFLVSFYNNEISEKSEIFDDQFSVERPDGSNFTLKIRSTKLEDSAMYFCASSLEGQESTEAFFGQGTRLTVV.

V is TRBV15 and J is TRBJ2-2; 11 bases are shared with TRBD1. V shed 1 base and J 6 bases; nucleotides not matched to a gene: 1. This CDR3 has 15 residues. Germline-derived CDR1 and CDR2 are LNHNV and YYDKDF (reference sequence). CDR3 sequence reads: CATSRGDRGAGELFF. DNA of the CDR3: TGTGCCACCAGCAGAGGGGACAGGGGGGCCGGGGAGCTGTTTTTT.

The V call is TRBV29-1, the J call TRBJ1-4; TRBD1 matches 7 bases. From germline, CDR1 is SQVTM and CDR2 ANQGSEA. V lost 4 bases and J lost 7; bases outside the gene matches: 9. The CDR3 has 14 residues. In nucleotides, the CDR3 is TGCAGCGTTGTGGCCAGGGGGGACGGTGAAAAACTGTTTTTT. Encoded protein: CSVVARGDGEKLFF.

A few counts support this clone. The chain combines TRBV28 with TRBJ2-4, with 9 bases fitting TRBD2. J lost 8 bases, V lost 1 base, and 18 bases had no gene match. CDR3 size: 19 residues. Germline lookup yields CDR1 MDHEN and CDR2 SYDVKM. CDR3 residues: CASSLLPPGTSLEGDIQYF. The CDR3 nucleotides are TGTGCCAGCAGTTTATTACCCCCCGGGACTAGCCTAGAAGGAGACATTCAGTACTTC.

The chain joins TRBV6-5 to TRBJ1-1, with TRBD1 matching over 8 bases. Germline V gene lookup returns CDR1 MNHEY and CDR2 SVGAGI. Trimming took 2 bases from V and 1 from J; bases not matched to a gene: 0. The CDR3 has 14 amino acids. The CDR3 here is CASSYDRGNTEAFF. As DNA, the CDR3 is TGTGCCAGCAGTTACGACAGGGGGAACACTGAAGCTTTCTTT.

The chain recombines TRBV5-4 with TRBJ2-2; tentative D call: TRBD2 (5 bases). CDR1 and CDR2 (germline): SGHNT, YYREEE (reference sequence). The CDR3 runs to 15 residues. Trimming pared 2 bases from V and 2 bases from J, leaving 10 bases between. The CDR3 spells CASSFYGVNTGELFF. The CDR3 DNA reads TGTGCCAGCAGCTTCTACGGGGTAAACACCGGGGAGCTGTTTTTT. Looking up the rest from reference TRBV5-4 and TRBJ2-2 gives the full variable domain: ETGVTQSPTHLIKTRGQQVTLRCSSQSGHNTVSWYQQALGQGPQFIFQYYREEENGRGNFPPRFSGLQFPNYSSELNVNALELDDSALYLCASSFYGVNTGELFFGEGSRLTVL.

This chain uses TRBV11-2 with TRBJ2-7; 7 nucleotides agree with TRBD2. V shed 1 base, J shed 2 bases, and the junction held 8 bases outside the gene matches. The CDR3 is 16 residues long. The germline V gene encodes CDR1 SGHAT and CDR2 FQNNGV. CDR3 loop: CASSLGPAGVTYEQYF. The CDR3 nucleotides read TGTGCCAGCAGCTTAGGCCCGGCGGGGGTCACCTACGAGCAGTACTTC.

DNA for the CDR3: TGTGCCAGCAGTCCCGGGGTCCCCAATCAGCCCCAGCATTTT. Translation gives CASSPGVPNQPQHF. This rearrangement joins TRBV6-6 to TRBJ1-5; no definite D call. The V end lost 5 bases, the J end lost 3 bases, and 11 bases lay between the germline ends. Germline CDR1 is MNHNY and CDR2 is SVGAGI (reference sequence). The CDR3 is 14 amino acids.

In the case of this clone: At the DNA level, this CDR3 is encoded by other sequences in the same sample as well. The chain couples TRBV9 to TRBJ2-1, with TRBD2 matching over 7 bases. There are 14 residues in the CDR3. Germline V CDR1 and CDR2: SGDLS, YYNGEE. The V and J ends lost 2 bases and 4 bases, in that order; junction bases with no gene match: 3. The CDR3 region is CASSVGGGYNEQFF. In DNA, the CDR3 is TGTGCCAGCAGCGTCGGGGGAGGGTACAATGAGCAGTTCTTC.

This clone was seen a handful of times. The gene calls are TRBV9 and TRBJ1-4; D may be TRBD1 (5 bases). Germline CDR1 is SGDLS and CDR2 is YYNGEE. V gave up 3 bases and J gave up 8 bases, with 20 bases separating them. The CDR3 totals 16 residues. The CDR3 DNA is TGTGCCAGCAGCGCAGCCTCAGGGTTAGCGGAGGAAAAACTGTTTTTT. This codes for CASSAASGLAEEKLFF.

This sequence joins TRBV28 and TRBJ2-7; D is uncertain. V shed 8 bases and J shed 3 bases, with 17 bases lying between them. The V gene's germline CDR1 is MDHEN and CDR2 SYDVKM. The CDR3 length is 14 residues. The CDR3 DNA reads TGTGCCAGCTCTGCAGGCTTGAACCGCTACGAGCAGTACTTC. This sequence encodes CASSAGLNRYEQYF.

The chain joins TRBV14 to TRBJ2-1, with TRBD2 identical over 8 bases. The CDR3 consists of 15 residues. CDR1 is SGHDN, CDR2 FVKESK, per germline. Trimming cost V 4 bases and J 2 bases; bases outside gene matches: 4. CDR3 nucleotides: TGTGCCAGCAGCCTCGGCGGGAGGACCTACAATGAGCAGTTCTTC. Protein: CASSLGGRTYNEQFF.

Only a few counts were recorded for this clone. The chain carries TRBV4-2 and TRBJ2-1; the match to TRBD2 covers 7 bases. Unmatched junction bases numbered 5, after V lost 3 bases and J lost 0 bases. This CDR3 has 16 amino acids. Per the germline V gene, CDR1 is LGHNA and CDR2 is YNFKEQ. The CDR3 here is CASSHGGEGSYNEQFF. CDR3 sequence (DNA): TGTGCCAGCAGCCATGGAGGGGAGGGCTCCTACAATGAGCAGTTCTTC.

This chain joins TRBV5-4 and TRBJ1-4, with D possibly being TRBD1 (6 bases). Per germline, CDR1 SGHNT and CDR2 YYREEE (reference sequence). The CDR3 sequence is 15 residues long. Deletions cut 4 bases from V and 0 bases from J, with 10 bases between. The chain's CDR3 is CASSARTATNEKLFF. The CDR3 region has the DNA TGTGCCAGCAGCGCGAGGACAGCAACTAATGAAAAACTGTTTTTT. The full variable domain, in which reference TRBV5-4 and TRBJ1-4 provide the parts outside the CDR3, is ETGVTQSPTHLIKTRGQQVTLRCSSQSGHNTVSWYQQALGQGPQFIFQYYREEENGRGNFPPRFSGLQFPNYSSELNVNALELDDSALYLCASSARTATNEKLFFGSGTQLSVL.